Listed below are T cell receptor beta chains from one sample, sequenced in a study of Ad26.COV2.S vaccination and SARS-CoV-2 variants. The table came from immunoSEQ multiplex PCR; TCRdb's copy has only in-frame clones and leaves some out. The data show fewer than 500,000 clones, 75% to 95% seen once. The sample in question was peripheral blood, obtained in a trial of Ad26.COV2.S vaccine versus placebo. The receptors derive from a person between 18 and 65 years old who received the Ad26.COV2.S COVID-19 vaccine or a placebo. Both conserved end residues are part of each CDR3. A D gene is named only where the DNA matches it firmly. The size of a clone is reported for some rows only, either as once, few or many, or as a class for expanded clones.

D	size	V	J	CDR3	DNA
TRBD1	-	TRBV24-1	TRBJ1-4	CATSDARGGTGGSTNEKLFF	TGTGCCACCAGTGACGCCCGCGGCGGGACAGGGGGCTCAACTAATGAAAAACTGTTTTTT
TRBD1	-	TRBV7-9	TRBJ1-1	CASSKETGLTEAFF	TGTGCCAGCAGTAAAGAGACAGGGTTGACTGAAGCTTTCTTT
-	few	TRBV7-2	TRBJ2-7	CASSLIPGDEQYF	TGTGCCAGCAGCTTAATCCCGGGTGACGAGCAGTACTTC
-	-	TRBV14	TRBJ2-1	CASSPWSGYNEQFF	TGTGCCAGCAGCCCTTGGAGCGGTTACAATGAGCAGTTCTTC
-	-	TRBV29-1	TRBJ2-2	CSARKQQNTGELFF	TGCAGCGCCCGGAAACAGCAGAACACCGGGGAGCTGTTTTTT
TRBD1	once	TRBV5-4	TRBJ2-5	CASSPPDRGQETQYF	TGTGCCAGCAGTCCTCCTGACAGGGGACAAGAGACCCAGTACTTC
-	-	TRBV18	TRBJ2-2	CASSPRRGDTTYTGELFF	TGTGCCAGCTCACCACGTCGGGGGGACACCACGTACACCGGGGAGCTGTTTTTT
TRBD1	-	TRBV4-3	TRBJ1-2	CASSVDRVDYGYTF	TGCGCCAGCAGCGTCGACAGGGTCGACTATGGCTACACCTTC
-	-	TRBV7-4	TRBJ2-5	CPGAGVKTQYF	TGTCCCGGGGCAGGGGTGAAGACCCAGTACTTC
-	-	TRBV28	TRBJ1-5	CASPVRGGYSNQPQHF	TGTGCCAGCCCCGTACGAGGGGGTTATAGCAATCAGCCCCAGCATTTT
TRBD1	-	TRBV7-8	TRBJ2-1	CASSPTGGSYNEQFF	TGTGCCAGCAGCCCTACAGGGGGCTCCTACAATGAGCAGTTCTTC
-	-	TRBV4-3	TRBJ2-7	CASSQGTGTYEQYF	TGCGCCAGCAGCCAAGGAACAGGGACCTACGAGCAGTACTTC
TRBD2	-	TRBV6-5	TRBJ2-7	CALDGRYSYEQYF	TGTGCCTTGGACGGGAGGTACTCCTACGAGCAGTACTTC
TRBD2	-	TRBV6-2/TRBV6-3	TRBJ2-2	CASSSVSVLAGSRGDGELFF	TGTGCCAGCAGTTCGGTATCGGTACTAGCGGGATCGCGAGGGGACGGGGAGCTGTTTTTT
-	-	TRBV3-1/TRBV3-2	TRBJ1-5	CARETGGNQPQHF	TGTGCCAGAGAGACAGGCGGCAATCAGCCCCAGCATTTT
-	-	TRBV27	TRBJ2-2	CASSPVNTGELFF	TGTGCCAGCAGTCCAGTGAACACCGGGGAGCTGTTTTTT
-	-	TRBV5-6	TRBJ1-4	CASSSQGTTNEKLFF	TGTGCCAGCAGCTCCCAGGGAACAACTAATGAAAAACTGTTTTTT
-	-	TRBV29-1	TRBJ1-1	CSVRRYGGNTEAFF	TGCAGCGTACGCCGCTACGGGGGCAACACTGAAGCTTTCTTT
TRBD2	-	TRBV6-1	TRBJ2-3	CASSDSGSTDTQYF	TGTGCCAGCAGTGATAGCGGGAGCACAGATACGCAGTATTTT
TRBD2	-	TRBV19	TRBJ2-5	CASSDAGGTETQYF	TGTGCCAGTAGCGACGCGGGGGGGACGGAGACCCAGTACTTC
-	-	TRBV12-3/TRBV12-4	TRBJ2-7	CASSLTTTYEQYF	TGTGCCAGCAGTTTAACTACCACCTACGAGCAGTACTTC
-	-	TRBV12-3/TRBV12-4	TRBJ2-1	CASSFVRDEQFF	TGTGCCAGCAGTTTCGTTAGGGATGAGCAGTTCTTC
-	once	TRBV5-1	TRBJ1-1	CASSLARGNTEAFF	TGCGCCAGCAGCTTGGCTAGGGGAAACACTGAAGCTTTCTTT
TRBD2	-	TRBV29-1	TRBJ2-7	CSASIAGGSEQYF	TGCAGCGCCTCTATTGCGGGAGGTAGCGAGCAGTACTTC
-	-	TRBV9	TRBJ2-1	CASSVDGYNEQFF	TGTGCCAGCAGCGTAGACGGGTACAATGAGCAGTTCTTC
-	-	TRBV5-4	TRBJ2-2	CASSQRASRTGELFF	TGTGCCAGCAGCCAACGGGCTAGCAGGACCGGGGAGCTGTTTTTT
-	few	TRBV7-2	TRBJ1-1	CASSPLIGNTEAFF	TGTGCCAGCAGCCCCCTGATAGGGAACACTGAAGCTTTCTTT
-	-	TRBV6-5	TRBJ1-4	CASSYGARGLFF	TGTGCCAGCAGTTACGGTGCTAGGGGGCTGTTTTTT
-	-	TRBV30	TRBJ2-5	CAWSVGLRETQYF	TGTGCCTGGAGTGTCGGGCTCCGGGAGACCCAGTACTTC
-	-	TRBV4-2	TRBJ2-1	CASSQDGGAGWGEQFF	TGTGCCAGCAGCCAAGATGGAGGGGCAGGGTGGGGTGAGCAGTTCTTC
-	-	TRBV29-1	TRBJ1-1	CSVLRANTEAFF	TGCAGCGTTTTAAGGGCGAACACTGAAGCTTTCTTT
-	-	TRBV5-4	TRBJ2-7	CASSPDVTYEQYF	TGTGCCAGCAGCCCCGACGTAACCTACGAGCAGTACTTC
TRBD1	-	TRBV7-8	TRBJ2-7	CASSYRDREYEQYF	TGTGCCAGCAGCTACCGGGACAGGGAGTACGAGCAGTACTTC
-	-	TRBV27	TRBJ1-6	CASSLGGVNSPLHF	TGTGCCAGCAGTTTAGGGGGTGTGAATTCACCCCTCCACTTT
TRBD1	once	TRBV6-2/TRBV6-3	TRBJ1-2	CASSYLRFGQGNGYTF	TGTGCCAGCAGTTATCTAAGGTTCGGACAGGGGAATGGCTACACCTTC
TRBD2	-	TRBV7-8	TRBJ2-1	CASSQGGPEFF	TGTGCCAGCAGCCAGGGAGGGCCAGAGTTCTTC
-	once	TRBV7-2	TRBJ1-1	CASSLLGRTEAFF	TGTGCCAGCAGCTTATTAGGACGAACTGAAGCTTTCTTT
TRBD2	once	TRBV7-3	TRBJ2-1	CASSSVAGRYNEQFF	TGTGCCAGCAGCTCTGTAGCGGGAAGGTACAATGAGCAGTTCTTC
-	once	TRBV7-9	TRBJ2-5	CASSLAGKGPQETQYF	TGTGCCAGCAGCTTAGCCGGGAAGGGACCCCAAGAGACCCAGTACTTC
-	-	TRBV6-6	TRBJ1-2	CASSYRVDNGYTF	TGTGCCAGCAGTTACAGGGTGGATAATGGCTACACCTTC
-	-	TRBV20-1	TRBJ2-5	CSASARTETQYF	TGCAGTGCTAGTGCTAGGACGGAGACCCAGTACTTC
TRBD1	-	TRBV9	TRBJ2-7	CASSVEGQGASEQYF	TGTGCCAGCAGCGTAGAAGGACAGGGGGCTAGCGAGCAGTACTTC
-	-	TRBV19	TRBJ2-3	CASSISRDTQYF	TGTGCCAGTAGTATAAGCAGGGATACGCAGTATTTT